The 12 T cell receptor beta chains listed next were all sequenced from one sample in a study of blood T cell repertoires in COVID-19. Generated by immunoSEQ multiplex PCR, the TCRdb table keeps only in-frame clones and is missing some. The sample has 250,000 or so clones; around 81% are singletons. Material: peripheral blood. These receptors originate from a woman aged 60-70 years with active or convalescent COVID-19.

The CDR3 region is CASSSDSFNQPQHF. The CDR3, as DNA: TGTGCCAGCAGCTCTGACAGTTTCAATCAGCCCCAGCATTTT. The chain recombines TRBV6-5 with TRBJ1-5; a weak D match, TRBD1 (5 bases). V was trimmed by 6 bases and J by 3 bases, leaving 12 bases between them. Germline CDR1 is MNHEY and CDR2 is SVGAGI. The CDR3 runs to 14 residues.

The CDR3 DNA is TGTGCCAGCAGCCCGGAGGGGAGGTACGAGACCCAGTACTTC. It translates to CASSPEGRYETQYF. J is TRBJ2-5 and V is TRBV5-4; D possibly corresponds to TRBD2 (6 bases). V lost 4 bases and J lost 5, with 15 bases in between. The CDR3 length is 14 residues. Germline V gene data show CDR1 as SGHNT and CDR2 as YYREEE (reference sequence).

The V and J genes are TRBV7-3 and TRBJ2-1; the match to TRBD2 covers 7 bases. The V gene end was trimmed by 5 bases and the J gene end by 10 bases; junction bases not matched to a gene: 8. The germline V gene has CDR1 SGHTA and CDR2 FQGTGA. The CDR3 is 13 residues long. For the CDR3, the DNA is TGTGCCAGCAGCCCGGGGACTACCAGGGAGCAGTTCTTC. This encodes CASSPGTTREQFF.

The chain links TRBV30 to TRBJ2-1, with a possible D match to TRBD1 (6 bases). Trimming took off 0 bases at V and 5 bases at J, with 8 bases between the two ends. The CDR3 spans 13 residues. Per the germline V gene, CDR1 is GTSNPN and CDR2 is SVGIG (reference sequence). The CDR3: CAWSVQGNNEQFF. CDR3 in DNA: TGTGCCTGGAGTGTACAGGGCAACAATGAGCAGTTCTTC.

This clone was detected only a few times. The chain has TRBV27 and TRBJ1-2; TRBD1 matches 8 bases. The length of the CDR3 is 14 residues. Trimming at V came to 2 bases and at J to 7 bases, leaving 6 bases not matched to a gene. The V gene's germline CDR1 is MNHEY and CDR2 SMNVEV (reference sequence). The CDR3 sequence: CASSLTDRGVGYTF. DNA for the CDR3: TGTGCCAGCAGTTTAACAGACAGGGGAGTTGGCTACACCTTC.

This clone was counted a single time. In DNA, the CDR3 is TGTGCCAGCAGCGCGGGACTAGCGGTGGGAGAGCAGTTCTTC. This codes for CASSAGLAVGEQFF. The chain uses TRBV7-2 and TRBJ2-1, with TRBD2 matching over 11 bases. Looked up from germline, CDR1 is SGHTA and CDR2 is FQGNSA. The CDR3 loop spans 14 amino acids. Germline trimming cut 5 bases from V and 10 bases from J; bases unmatched to any gene: 7.

V usage is TRBV5-6 and J usage is TRBJ1-1; maybe TRBD1 (6 bases). With 4 bases removed from V and 3 bases from J, the gap between germline ends came to 13 bases. The CDR3 has 14 amino acids. Germline assignment: CDR1 SGHDT and CDR2 YYEEEE. CDR3 amino acids: CASSPRGADTEAFF. The CDR3 region has the DNA TGTGCCAGCAGCCCTCGGGGGGCTGACACTGAAGCTTTCTTT.

V is TRBV21-1 and J is TRBJ2-3; TRBD2, as called in the table, went unchecked against the DNA. TRBV21-1 is deemed a pseudogene. The CDR3 length is 18 residues. In DNA, the CDR3 is TGTGCCAGCAGGGGTTCAGCGGGAGTTGGAAGTAGGACAGATACGCAGTATTTT. Protein product: CASRGSAGVGSRTDTQYF.

This clone was seen repeatedly, ten times or more. This chain connects TRBV2 to TRBJ1-1; 8 nucleotides agree with TRBD1. Germline trimming cut 10 bases from V and 3 bases from J; bases unmatched to any gene: 7. The CDR3 totals 13 residues. Germline CDR1 SNHLY, CDR2 FYNNEI. The CDR3 nucleotides read TGTGCCACACGACAGGGGTTAGACACTGAAGCTTTCTTT. The encoded protein is CATRQGLDTEAFF.

The chain couples TRBV5-4 to TRBJ1-1; TRBD1 matches 8 bases. Looked up from germline, CDR1 is SGHNT and CDR2 is YYREEE (reference sequence). CDR3 size: 15 residues. V gave up 4 bases and J gave up 5 bases; unmatched junction bases: 10. For the CDR3, the DNA is TGTGCCAGCAGCATCGACAGGGGAAGATGGACTGAAGCTTTCTTT. This gives the protein CASSIDRGRWTEAFF.

This clone has only one observation. This chain uses TRBV25-1 with TRBJ1-1; weak D call: TRBD1 (5 bases). V lost 2 bases to trimming and J lost 1 base, with 14 bases between them. The CDR3 extends over 16 amino acids. CDR1 and CDR2 from the germline V gene are MGHDK and SYGVNS. The CDR3 DNA is TGTGCCAGCAGTGAACTGGGGGGGAGTTGGAACACTGAAGCTTTCTTT. Protein: CASSELGGSWNTEAFF.

This clone came up once. The chain is built from TRBV7-9 and TRBJ2-1; tentative D call: TRBD2 (5 bases). This CDR3 is built from 17 residues. Between the trimmed V and J ends, which lost 5 bases and 1 base, there was a span of 18 bases. Germline CDR1 and CDR2: SEHNR and FQNEAQ (reference sequence). CDR3 protein: CASSRTVEEGSYNEQFF. DNA for the CDR3: TGTGCCAGCAGCCGGACGGTGGAAGAGGGTTCCTACAATGAGCAGTTCTTC.